Listed here are 16 T cell receptor beta chains from one sample, sequenced in a study of cytomegalovirus exposure and HLA in healthy donors. PCR primers comprised 60 Vbeta and 13 Jbeta primers. Using immunoSEQ multiplex PCR, the repertoire was profiled, and TCRdb retains in-frame clones only, with some absent. The profile covers 130,000 to 150,000 clones, with roughly 80% appearing a single time and less than 3.5% taken by the ten largest. The sample consisted of PBMCs. The receptors derive from a woman between 25 and 40 years old in good health and CMV-seronegative.

V gene TRBV5-1 combines with J gene TRBJ1-2, with D unresolved. The germline V and J ends were trimmed by 3 bases and 5 bases, with 11 bases remaining between them. Germline CDR1 is SGHRS and CDR2 is YFSETQ. This CDR3 spans 13 amino acids. The CDR3 region is CASSSIGRYGYTF. The CDR3, as DNA: TGCGCCAGCAGCTCAATCGGGAGGTATGGCTACACCTTC.

The V and J genes are TRBV11-2 and TRBJ2-7, with TRBD2 matching 10 bases. This CDR3 is built from 14 residues. The V gene's germline CDR1 is SGHAT and CDR2 FQNNGV. V was clipped by 0 bases and J by 12 bases; unmatched bases: 8. The CDR3 loop is CASSLDQSGRARYF. The DNA for the CDR3 is TGTGCCAGCAGCTTAGATCAAAGCGGGAGGGCCCGGTACTTC.

In this sample, this clone turned up once. This sequence joins TRBV27 and TRBJ2-7; perhaps TRBD1 as D (5 bases). Germline loops: CDR1 MNHEY, CDR2 SMNVEV (reference sequence). The CDR3 is 14 residues long. Trimming left V 4 bases short and J 0 bases short, with 10 bases between. The CDR3 DNA reads TGTGCCAGCAGTTCACAGGTAGACTCCTACGAGCAGTACTTC. This codes for CASSSQVDSYEQYF.

The rearrangement links TRBV9 to TRBJ2-5; D might be TRBD2 (6 bases). The V end lost 7 bases, the J end lost 5 bases, and 6 bases lay between the germline ends. CDR3 size: 10 residues. Germline-derived CDR1 and CDR2 are SGDLS and YYNGEE. In DNA, the CDR3 is TGTGCCAGCGGAGGGGAGACCCAGTACTTC. Amino acids: CASGGETQYF.

The gene calls are TRBV7-8 and TRBJ2-3; maybe TRBD1 (5 bases). V dropped 7 bases and J dropped 1 base, with 12 bases sitting between them. Germline V lookup: CDR1 SGHVS, CDR2 FQNEAQ. The CDR3 loop spans 14 amino acids. The CDR3 DNA follows: TGTGCCAGCACCTCGGACACCCGCACAGATACGCAGTATTTT. Translation: CASTSDTRTDTQYF.

The rearrangement links TRBV9 to TRBJ2-7; the D gene is possibly TRBD2 (5 bases). CDR1 and CDR2 from the germline V gene are SGDLS and YYNGEE. The CDR3 loop spans 15 amino acids. V dropped 2 bases and J dropped 1 base, with 13 bases sitting between them. CDR3 residues: CASSVDYLGSYEQYF. The CDR3 nucleotides read TGTGCCAGCAGCGTTGACTATCTAGGATCCTACGAGCAGTACTTC. Combining the CDR3 with reference TRBV9 and TRBJ2-7 gives the whole variable domain DSGVTQTPKHLITATGQRVTLRCSPRSGDLSVYWYQQSLDQGLQFLIQYYNGEERAKGNILERFSAQQFPDLHSELNLSSLELGDSALYFCASSVDYLGSYEQYFGPGTRLTVT.

The V and J genes are TRBV19 and TRBJ2-7, with 7 bases identical to TRBD2. V lost 6 bases to trimming and J lost 3 bases; unmatched junction nucleotides: 11. CDR3 length: 15 amino acids. The germline V gene has CDR1 LNHDA and CDR2 SQIVND (reference sequence). The chain's CDR3 is CASSLAGGGGYEQYF. DNA of the CDR3: TGTGCCAGTAGCCTGGCGGGTGGCGGGGGCTACGAGCAGTACTTC.

This chain connects TRBV6-1 to TRBJ1-1; no clear D gene. V was pared by 5 bases and J by 2 bases, with 12 bases between. The CDR3 covers 14 residues. Germline values: CDR1 MNHNS, CDR2 SASEGT. The CDR3 nucleotides are TGTGCCAGCAGTTCCCGCGAACCAAACACTGAAGCTTTCTTT. Protein sequence: CASSSREPNTEAFF.

The chain carries TRBV20-1 and TRBJ1-1; 7 nucleotides match TRBD1. J lost 8 bases, V lost 6 bases, and 3 bases had no gene match. Germline CDR1 DFQATT, CDR2 SNEGSKA (reference sequence). The CDR3 runs 10 residues. CDR3 bases: TGCAGTGCAACGGACAGGGAAGCTTTCTTT. Protein: CSATDREAFF.

V and J are TRBV28 and TRBJ1-1; D is undetermined. Germline V lookup: CDR1 MDHEN, CDR2 SYDVKM. With 5 bases removed from V and 3 bases from J, the gap between germline ends came to 13 bases. The CDR3 consists of 14 residues. CDR3 sequence reads: CASSPTSMDTEAFF. Written as DNA, the CDR3 is TGTGCCAGCAGTCCCACTTCGATGGACACTGAAGCTTTCTTT.

DNA for the CDR3: TGTGCCAGCAGCTTAGTATATGAACGGGTGCTTGGTGGGGCCAACGTCCTGACTTTC. It yields the protein CASSLVYERVLGGANVLTF. The V and J genes are TRBV11-2 and TRBJ2-6; D remains unclear. Trimming took off 1 base at V and 3 bases at J, with 19 bases between the two ends. The CDR3 runs to 19 residues. CDR1 is SGHAT, CDR2 FQNNGV, per germline.

The chain recombines TRBV6-6 with TRBJ1-2; D perhaps matches TRBD1 (5 bases). This CDR3 has 15 residues. From germline, CDR1 is MNHNY and CDR2 SVGAGI (reference sequence). V lost 0 bases and J 7 bases, leaving 15 bases between the germline ends. CDR3 loop: CASSYSVGGMFGYTF. DNA for the CDR3: TGTGCCAGCAGTTACTCGGTGGGGGGTATGTTTGGCTACACCTTC.

This chain joins TRBV2 and TRBJ1-2; D perhaps matches TRBD1 (5 bases). This CDR3 has 16 amino acids. The V gene's germline CDR1 is SNHLY and CDR2 FYNNEI. V dropped 4 bases and J dropped 3 bases, with 18 bases sitting between them. The DNA of the CDR3 is TGTGCCAGCAGTGCTTTGCAAGACAGAAGGGACTATGGCTACACCTTC. Amino acid sequence: CASSALQDRRDYGYTF.

This sequence joins TRBV27 and TRBJ1-5, with a tentative D call TRBD1 (6 bases). Germline values: CDR1 MNHEY, CDR2 SMNVEV (reference sequence). The CDR3 is 20 amino acids. Trimming removed 5 bases from V and 0 bases from J, with 26 bases in between. CDR3 coding DNA: TGTGCCAGCAGTCCCTCCGTCCCGGGGGGGGGCGGGTATAGCAATCAGCCCCAGCATTTT. Translation: CASSPSVPGGGGYSNQPQHF.

V and J are TRBV21-1 and TRBJ2-7; no DNA check was done on the table's D call, TRBD2. TRBV21-1 is a pseudogene locus. The CDR3 consists of 15 residues. CDR3 nucleotide sequence: TGTGCCAGCAGCCCCCGAGCGGGGAGCTCCTACGAGCAGTACTTC. This codes for CASSPRAGSSYEQYF.

This clone came up once. The V call is TRBV7-3, the J call TRBJ2-5; 10 bases are shared with TRBD2. The J call is doubtful: the DNA matches TRBJ2-7 better. The germline CDR1 and CDR2 sequences are SGHTA and FQGTGA. This CDR3 is built from 18 residues. The CDR3 sequence is CASSLMGPGTSVTYEQYF. The DNA for the CDR3 is TGTGCCAGCAGCCTAATGGGGCCTGGGACTAGCGTTACCTACGAGCAGTACTTC.